What follows are 29 T cell receptor beta chains derived from one specimen sequenced in a study of T cells in Graves' hyperthyroidism and ophthalmopathy (dated by TCRdb to about 2019). Library creation used multiplex PCR. Sequenced using an Illumina HiSeq 2000. The TCR beta CDR3 regions were amplified from the RNA transcripts. For the first round of RT-PCR on the TCR CDR3, the HTBI primer set was used together with the Qiagen OneStep RT-PCR kit. Clones were called with MiXCR by TCRdb after fastp trimmed the public reads at Q25, and only in-frame beta chains were retained. Entries that share a CDR3 protein sequence are merged under the most common genes and DNA. Within this sample are 400,000 to 550,000 distinct CDR3 sequences, with around 15% of them counted one time only. The ten largest clones capture about 17% of the sample. Sequenced: blood. These receptors were obtained from a woman aged 18-29 years with Graves' hyperthyroidism.

This clonotype was counted ten times or more. The DNA for the CDR3 is TGTGCCTGTCAGCAACTAGCGGGGAACACCGGGGAGCTGTTTTTT. This gives the protein CACQQLAGNTGELFF. The V gene is TRBV30, the J gene TRBJ2-2, with TRBD2 matching over 9 bases. Germline V gives CDR1 GTSNPN, CDR2 SVGIG (reference sequence). J was trimmed by 1 base and V by 6 bases; bases with no gene match: 6. The CDR3 consists of 15 residues.

This clonotype was counted many times. V usage is TRBV7-9 and J usage is TRBJ1-1; possible D gene TRBD1, 6 bases. The CDR3 spans 10 residues. Trimming took off 5 bases at V and 10 bases at J, with 8 bases between the two ends. Germline CDR1 SEHNR, CDR2 FQNEAQ (reference sequence). The CDR3 DNA reads TGTGCCAGCAGCGGGACACGAGCTTTCTTT. Translating gives CASSGTRAFF.

In its sample, this clonotype was seen a few times. The chain carries TRBV7-2 and TRBJ2-1; TRBD2 agrees at 14 bases. The CDR3 has 16 amino acids. Germline V lookup: CDR1 SGHTA, CDR2 FQGNSA. With 4 bases clipped from V and 11 bases from J, the junction kept 10 bases outside the gene matches. The chain's CDR3 is CASSSGTSGSFLKQFF. The CDR3 coding sequence is TGTGCCAGCAGCTCGGGGACTAGCGGGAGTTTTTTGAAGCAGTTCTTC.

The V gene is TRBV2, the J gene TRBJ2-1; TRBD2 matches at 10 bases. V was clipped by 8 bases and J by 14 bases; unmatched bases: 15. The CDR3 consists of 14 residues. Per the germline V gene, CDR1 is SNHLY and CDR2 is FYNNEI. The CDR3 bases are TGTGCCAGCTGGGGCTCAGAACCTAGCGGGAGTAAGTTCTTC. This sequence encodes CASWGSEPSGSKFF.

Concerning this clonotype itself: With a much larger clone just one base away, this may be a read error. The chain carries TRBV20-1 and TRBJ1-1; no definite D call. Trimming removed 3 bases from V and 4 bases from J, with 12 bases in between. This CDR3 has 13 amino acids. The germline V gene has CDR1 DFQATT and CDR2 SNEGSKA (reference sequence). CDR3 coding DNA: TGCAGTGCTAGCCCGCTAATGAGCACTGAAGCTTTCTTT. It translates to CSASPLMSTEAFF.

The CDR3 coding sequence is TGCAGTGCTAGAGACCTTAGCGGGAGGGAGACCGGGGAGCTGTTTTTT. It translates to CSARDLSGRETGELFF. The genes are TRBV20-1 and TRBJ2-2, with TRBD2 matching 11 bases. J lost 5 bases, V lost 0 bases, and 5 bases had no gene match. The germline gives CDR1 DFQATT, CDR2 SNEGSKA (reference sequence). The CDR3 totals 16 residues.

The chain uses TRBV6-1 and TRBJ1-4, with 8 bases aligning to TRBD1. The CDR3 spans 16 residues. The V gene's germline CDR1 is MNHNS and CDR2 SASEGT. With V trimmed by 4 bases and J by 3 bases, 7 bases remained unmatched. CDR3 sequence reads: CASSVAGGSANEKLFF. The CDR3 region has the DNA TGTGCCAGCAGTGTTGCAGGGGGCTCAGCTAATGAAAAACTGTTTTTT.

The table lists this clonotype with many counts. This rearrangement joins TRBV10-3 to TRBJ2-3, with D possibly being TRBD1 (5 bases). The germline V and J ends were trimmed by 2 bases and 2 bases, with 14 bases remaining between them. Germline V gene lookup returns CDR1 ENHRY and CDR2 SYGVKD. The CDR3 contains 16 residues. The CDR3 bases are TGTGCCATCAGTGAGAATAAGGACATCCTCACAGATACGCAGTATTTT. It yields the protein CAISENKDILTDTQYF.

This clonotype was recorded at least ten times. The chain couples TRBV11-3 to TRBJ1-2, with 7 bases lining up with TRBD1. This CDR3 contains 14 residues. Germline V gives CDR1 SGHNT, CDR2 YENEEA. V was clipped by 2 bases and J by 5 bases; unmatched bases: 5. Here the CDR3 DNA reads TGTGCCAGCAGCTTATCCGGGACAGCGTATGGCTACACCTTC. It translates to CASSLSGTAYGYTF.

This clonotype has just a few counts. This chain connects TRBV18 to TRBJ2-2, with a tentative D call TRBD1 (5 bases). The CDR3 is made up of 12 amino acids. The V gene's germline CDR1 is KGHSH and CDR2 LQKENI. Trimming removed 2 bases from V and 9 bases from J, with 7 bases in between. The CDR3 DNA sequence: TGTGCCAGCTCACCAGGGGCCAGGGAGCTGTTTTTT. Translation gives CASSPGARELFF. The full variable domain, with the rest looked up from reference TRBV18 and TRBJ2-2, is NAGVMQNPRHLVRRRGQEARLRCSPMKGHSHVYWYRQLPEEGLKFMVYLQKENIIDESGMPKERFSAEFPKEGPSILRIQQVVRGDSAAYFCASSPGARELFFGEGSRLTVL.

As for this clonotype: A much more abundant neighbour one base away suggests this may be a read error. The chain is built from TRBV6-2 or TRBV6-3 and TRBJ1-4; a weak D match, TRBD1 (5 bases). Trimming pared 2 bases from V and 2 bases from J, leaving 9 bases between. Looked up from germline, CDR1 is MNHEY and CDR2 is SVGEGT. The CDR3 loop spans 15 amino acids. The CDR3 DNA reads TGTGCCAGCAGTTACGTGGAGGGGACTAATGAAAAACTGTTTTTT. This sequence encodes CASSYVEGTNEKLFF.

This chain connects TRBV4-2 to TRBJ2-7; TRBD2 agrees at 14 bases. CDR1 and CDR2 (germline): LGHNA, YNFKEQ. CDR3 length equals 17 residues. The V segment lost 4 bases and the J segment 0 bases; nucleotides outside the gene matches: 5. CDR3 sequence: CASSPTGTSGSSYEQYF. CDR3 nucleotides: TGTGCCAGCAGCCCAACCGGGACTAGCGGGAGCTCCTACGAGCAGTACTTC.

This clonotype was observed many times. The V gene is TRBV12-3 or TRBV12-4, the J gene TRBJ2-4; 7 bases are shared with TRBD2. V trimming: 6 bases; J trimming: 3 bases; junction bases outside the gene matches: 8. The CDR3 covers 15 residues. The CDR3 spells CASSAPSGGKNIQYF. The CDR3 DNA is TGTGCCAGCAGCGCACCGTCGGGGGGCAAAAACATTCAGTACTTC.

This clonotype has at least ten counts. Its ends do not fully match the called genes, so a read error is possible. The CDR3 coding sequence is TGTGCCAGCACTGAACAGGGCCCGAACACCGGGGAGCTGTTTTTT. It yields the protein CASTEQGPNTGELFF. The chain has TRBV2 and TRBJ2-2; TRBD1 is a possible D gene (6 bases). The CDR3 is 15 residues long. Germline-derived CDR1 and CDR2 are SNHLY and FYNNEI.

The rearrangement uses TRBV7-2 and TRBJ2-1; D unclear. CDR1 and CDR2 from the germline V gene are SGHTA and FQGNSA. This CDR3 has 14 residues. V dropped 5 bases and J dropped 4 bases, with 12 bases sitting between them. The CDR3 sequence is CASSRTYYYNEQFF. The CDR3 nucleotides read TGTGCCAGCAGCCGCACCTACTATTACAATGAGCAGTTCTTC.

The rearrangement uses TRBV27 and TRBJ2-1; the match to TRBD2 covers 13 bases. Germline CDR1 reads MNHEY; CDR2 reads SMNVEV (reference sequence). The CDR3 covers 19 residues. Germline trimming cut 3 bases from V and 0 bases from J; bases unmatched to any gene: 8. Here the CDR3 DNA reads TGTGCCAGCAGTTTTGTGGGACTAGCGGGACCCACCTCCTACAATGAGCAGTTCTTC. Translating gives CASSFVGLAGPTSYNEQFF.

This clonotype was seen a few times. The CDR3 loop reads CASSPRESVSTDTQYF. In nucleotides, the CDR3 is TGTGCCAGCAGCCCCAGGGAGAGTGTTAGCACAGATACGCAGTATTTT. The chain has TRBV6-2 or TRBV6-3 and TRBJ2-3; D is possibly TRBD1 or TRBD2 (5 bases each). Trimming removed 6 bases at V and 0 bases at J, with 16 bases between. CDR1 is MNHEY, CDR2 SVGEGT, per germline. This CDR3 contains 16 residues.

This clonotype was seen repeatedly, ten times or more. The rearrangement uses TRBV7-8 and TRBJ2-3; 7 bases fit TRBD1. The V gene end was trimmed by 3 bases and the J gene end by 1 base; junction bases not matched to a gene: 4. The CDR3 sequence is 15 residues long. Germline V gene sequence: CDR1 SGHVS, CDR2 FQNEAQ. The DNA of the CDR3 is TGTGCCAGCAGCTTTGAGGGGGCTGGCACAGATACGCAGTATTTT. The encoded protein is CASSFEGAGTDTQYF.

The table lists this clonotype with many counts. V gene TRBV3-1 combines with J gene TRBJ2-1; 7 bases map to TRBD1. Germline-derived CDR1 and CDR2 are LGHDT and YNNKEL (reference sequence). V shed 6 bases and J 0 bases; nucleotides not matched to a gene: 5. The CDR3 extends over 15 amino acids. The CDR3: CASRRDSFSYNEQFF. CDR3 bases: TGTGCCAGCAGGAGGGACAGTTTCTCCTACAATGAGCAGTTCTTC.

This clonotype was recorded once. The chain uses TRBV14 and TRBJ2-5; D is possibly TRBD1 (6 bases). The CDR3 loop spans 15 amino acids. Per the germline V gene, CDR1 is SGHDN and CDR2 is FVKESK. Trimming stripped 4 bases from V and 5 bases from J, with 17 bases between. The CDR3 is CASSLLGGNIETQYF. The CDR3 coding sequence is TGTGCCAGCAGCCTCCTAGGGGGTAATATCGAGACCCAGTACTTC.

This clonotype occurred many times. The V and J genes are TRBV12-3 or TRBV12-4 and TRBJ2-5, with 12 bases fitting TRBD2. The V and J ends lost 8 bases and 5 bases, in that order; junction bases with no gene match: 6. The CDR3 has 14 residues. The CDR3 reads CASASGRARETQYF. Here the CDR3 DNA reads TGTGCCAGCGCTAGCGGGAGGGCCAGGGAGACCCAGTACTTC.

V is TRBV5-6 and J is TRBJ1-5; D not certain. The CDR3 covers 15 residues. From germline, CDR1 is SGHDT and CDR2 YYEEEE. Deletions cut 7 bases from V and 3 bases from J, with 17 bases between. This chain's CDR3 is CASGLARGVNQPQHF. The CDR3 nucleotides read TGTGCCAGCGGTTTAGCCCGGGGTGTCAATCAGCCCCAGCATTTT. Full variable domain (outside the CDR3, taken from reference TRBV5-6 and TRBJ1-5): DAGVTQSPTHLIKTRGQQVTLRCSPKSGHDTVSWYQQALGQGPQFIFQYYEEEERQRGNFPDRFSGHQFPNYSSELNVNALLLGDSALYLCASGLARGVNQPQHFGDGTRLSIL.

Ten or more counts support this clonotype. The chain uses TRBV2 and TRBJ2-7, with D maybe TRBD1 (7 bases). With 2 bases removed from V and 2 bases from J, the gap between germline ends came to 13 bases. The CDR3 is 15 amino acids. Germline assignment: CDR1 SNHLY and CDR2 FYNNEI. CDR3 in amino acids: CASSEQGGLPYEQYF. CDR3 sequence (DNA): TGTGCCAGCAGTGAACAGGGGGGCCTCCCCTACGAGCAGTACTTC.

A few counts support this clonotype. The V gene is TRBV29-1, the J gene TRBJ2-7; D gene uncertain. The germline gives CDR1 SQVTM, CDR2 ANQGSEA. V was shortened by 7 bases and J by 0 bases, with 10 bases between the two germline ends. This CDR3 is built from 12 residues. CDR3 loop: CSAYLDSYEQYF. The CDR3 DNA reads as TGCAGCGCCTACCTGGACTCCTACGAGCAGTACTTC.

This clonotype was recorded at least ten times. J is TRBJ1-3 and V is TRBV20-1; D gene unclear. Trimming pared 3 bases from V and 7 bases from J, leaving 13 bases between. This CDR3 comprises 13 residues. Germline CDR1 DFQATT, CDR2 SNEGSKA (reference sequence). The CDR3 coding sequence is TGCAGTGCTAGGAAATTAGGGTCCAACACCATATATTTT. It is translated as CSARKLGSNTIYF.

V usage is TRBV5-1 and J usage is TRBJ2-7; 13 bases map to TRBD2. Germline trimming cut 0 bases from V and 2 bases from J; bases unmatched to any gene: 2. CDR1 is SGHRS, CDR2 YFSETQ, per germline. CDR3 length: 16 residues. Written as DNA, the CDR3 is TGCGCCAGCAGCTTGGGGACTAGCGGGAGCACCTACGAGCAGTACTTC. It yields the protein CASSLGTSGSTYEQYF.

This clonotype was seen at least ten times. The chain is built from TRBV19 and TRBJ2-2; maybe TRBD1 (5 bases). Germline assignment: CDR1 LNHDA and CDR2 SQIVND (reference sequence). The CDR3 consists of 17 residues. Trimming shortened V by 2 bases and J by 5 bases, and 18 bases separated the two germline ends. DNA for the CDR3: TGTGCCAGTAGTATATGGCCGGACACCACCTGGACCGGGGAGCTGTTTTTT. As protein: CASSIWPDTTWTGELFF.

This clonotype has at least ten counts. The J gene is TRBJ2-1, the V gene TRBV2; possible D gene TRBD1, 6 bases. Germline V CDR1 and CDR2: SNHLY, FYNNEI. This CDR3 is built from 14 residues. Trimming shortened V by 7 bases and J by 0 bases, and 10 bases separated the two germline ends. This chain's CDR3 is CASKPTGSYNEQFF. In DNA form, the CDR3 reads TGTGCCAGCAAGCCGACAGGCTCCTACAATGAGCAGTTCTTC.

This clonotype appeared a few times. The rearrangement uses TRBV5-1 and TRBJ2-3, with 9 bases identical to TRBD2. The ends lost 2 bases at V and 2 bases at J; junction bases unmatched: 9. Per germline, CDR1 SGHRS and CDR2 YFSETQ. The CDR3 is made up of 17 amino acids. The CDR3 is CASSLEGGRALTDTQYF. CDR3 nucleotides: TGCGCCAGCAGCTTAGAGGGCGGGAGGGCCCTCACAGATACGCAGTATTTT.